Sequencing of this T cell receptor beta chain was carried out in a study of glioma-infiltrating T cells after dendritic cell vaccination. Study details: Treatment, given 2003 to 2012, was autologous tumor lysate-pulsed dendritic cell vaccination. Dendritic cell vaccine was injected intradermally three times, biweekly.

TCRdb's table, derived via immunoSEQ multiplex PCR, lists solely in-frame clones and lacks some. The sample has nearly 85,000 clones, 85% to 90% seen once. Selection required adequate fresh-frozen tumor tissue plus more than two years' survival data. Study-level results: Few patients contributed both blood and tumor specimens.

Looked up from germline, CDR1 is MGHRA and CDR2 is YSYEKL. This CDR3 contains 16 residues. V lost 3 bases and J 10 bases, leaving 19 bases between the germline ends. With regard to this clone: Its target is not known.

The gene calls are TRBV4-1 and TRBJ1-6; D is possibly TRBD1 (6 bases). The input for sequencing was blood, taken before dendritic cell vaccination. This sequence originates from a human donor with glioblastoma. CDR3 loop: CASSHQKGVKGSPLHF. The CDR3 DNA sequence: TGCGCCAGCAGCCACCAGAAGGGGGTCAAAGGATCACCCCTCCACTTT.